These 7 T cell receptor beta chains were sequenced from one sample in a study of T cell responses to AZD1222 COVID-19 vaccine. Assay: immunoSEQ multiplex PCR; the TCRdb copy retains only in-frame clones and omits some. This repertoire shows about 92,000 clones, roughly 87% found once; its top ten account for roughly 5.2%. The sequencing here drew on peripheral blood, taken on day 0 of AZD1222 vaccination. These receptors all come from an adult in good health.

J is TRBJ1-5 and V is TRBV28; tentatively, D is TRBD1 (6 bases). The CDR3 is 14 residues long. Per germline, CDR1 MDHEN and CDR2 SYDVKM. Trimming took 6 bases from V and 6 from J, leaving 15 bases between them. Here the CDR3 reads CASSLRGGSQPQHF. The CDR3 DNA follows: TGTGCCAGCAGCCTGAGGGGGGGTAGTCAGCCCCAGCATTTT.

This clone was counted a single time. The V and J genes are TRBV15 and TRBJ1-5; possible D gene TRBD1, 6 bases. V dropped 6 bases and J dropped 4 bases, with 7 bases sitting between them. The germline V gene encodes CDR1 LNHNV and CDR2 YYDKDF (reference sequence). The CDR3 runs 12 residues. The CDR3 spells CATRQGNQPQHF. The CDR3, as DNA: TGTGCCACCAGACAGGGAAATCAGCCCCAGCATTTT.

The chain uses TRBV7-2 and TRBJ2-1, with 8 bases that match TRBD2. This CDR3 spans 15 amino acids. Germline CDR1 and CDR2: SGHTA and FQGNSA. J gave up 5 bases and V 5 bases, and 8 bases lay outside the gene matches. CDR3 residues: CASSTSGRNDNEQFF. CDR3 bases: TGTGCCAGCAGCACCAGCGGGAGAAACGACAATGAGCAGTTCTTC.

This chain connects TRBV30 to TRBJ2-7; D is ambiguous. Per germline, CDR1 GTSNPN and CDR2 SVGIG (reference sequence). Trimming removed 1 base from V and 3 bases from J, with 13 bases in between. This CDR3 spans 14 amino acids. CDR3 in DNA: TGTGCCTGGAGTGGGACGGGCAGGTTCTACGAGCAGTACTTC. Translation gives CAWSGTGRFYEQYF.

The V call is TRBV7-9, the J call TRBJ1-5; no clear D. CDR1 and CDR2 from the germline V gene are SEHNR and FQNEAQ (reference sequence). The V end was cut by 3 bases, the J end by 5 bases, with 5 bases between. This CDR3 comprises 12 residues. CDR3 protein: CASSFGDQPQHF. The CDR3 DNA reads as TGTGCCAGCAGCTTTGGTGATCAGCCCCAGCATTTT.

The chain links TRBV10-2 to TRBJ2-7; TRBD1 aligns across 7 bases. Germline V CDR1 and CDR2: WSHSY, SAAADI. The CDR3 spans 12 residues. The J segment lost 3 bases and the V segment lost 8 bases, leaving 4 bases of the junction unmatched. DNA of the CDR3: TGCGCCAGCGGCGCAGGGGGCTACGAGCAGTACTTC. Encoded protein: CASGAGGYEQYF.

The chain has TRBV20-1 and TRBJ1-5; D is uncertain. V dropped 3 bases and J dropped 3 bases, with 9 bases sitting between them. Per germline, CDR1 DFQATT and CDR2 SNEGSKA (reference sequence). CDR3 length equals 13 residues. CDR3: CSASAGTNQPQHF. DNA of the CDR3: TGCAGTGCTAGTGCAGGTACCAATCAGCCCCAGCATTTT.